This T cell receptor (beta chain) was sequenced in a study of T cell responses to AZD1222 COVID-19 vaccine. Study-wide points: In a largely white British group with more females than males, clonal diversity was possibly underestimated. Spike-specific TCR breadth and depth went up after people got two AZD1222 doses.

Germline values: CDR1 SNHLY, CDR2 FYNNEI. The V and J ends lost 8 bases and 1 base respectively, with 19 bases between them. The CDR3 covers 16 residues. A word on this clone: Its antigen is currently unknown.

Clones were sequenced by immunoSEQ multiplex PCR, and TCRdb holds only the in-frame ones, with some missing. Of about 85,000 clones detected, 85% appear once; the ten largest clones hold about 4.5%. This sequence joins TRBV2 and TRBJ2-3; D unclear. The sequence was obtained from an adult who received the AZD1222 COVID-19 vaccine. The sequenced sample was peripheral blood, obtained 28 days after the second AZD1222 dose. CDR3 loop: CASGRPGWFGTDTQYF. DNA for the CDR3: TGTGCCAGCGGCCGGCCAGGTTGGTTCGGCACAGATACGCAGTATTTT.